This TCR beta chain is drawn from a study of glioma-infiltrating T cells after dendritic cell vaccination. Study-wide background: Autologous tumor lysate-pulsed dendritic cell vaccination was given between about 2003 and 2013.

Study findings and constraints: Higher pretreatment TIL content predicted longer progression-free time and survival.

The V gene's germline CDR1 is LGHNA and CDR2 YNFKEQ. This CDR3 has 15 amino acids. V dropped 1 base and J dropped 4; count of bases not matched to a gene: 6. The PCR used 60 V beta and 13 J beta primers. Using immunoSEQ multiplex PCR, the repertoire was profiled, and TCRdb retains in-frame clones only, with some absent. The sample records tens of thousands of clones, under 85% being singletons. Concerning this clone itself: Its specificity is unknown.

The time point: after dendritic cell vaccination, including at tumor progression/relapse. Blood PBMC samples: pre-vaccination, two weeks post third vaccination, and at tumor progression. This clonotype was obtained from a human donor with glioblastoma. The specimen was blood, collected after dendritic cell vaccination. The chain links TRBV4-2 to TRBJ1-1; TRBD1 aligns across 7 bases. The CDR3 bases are TGTGCCAGCAGCCAAGTGAGGGGGCGCCGCACTGAAGCTTTCTTT. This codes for CASSQVRGRRTEAFF.